This TCR beta chain was retrieved from a study of blood T cell repertoires in COVID-19 (dated by TCRdb to about 2020). Looking at the study overall: Collaborator samples came from the United States, Italy and Spain and covered acute and convalescent phases of COVID-19. The material from the prospective study consisted of cDNA or gDNA derived from T cells, B-cell-depleted T cells, or PBMCs. The dataset comprised deeply sampled blood TCRbeta repertoires from subjects exposed to, actively infected with, or recovered from COVID-19. The repertoires were released in a freely available public database intended as a resource for research on the immune response to SARS-CoV-2. The samples were drawn from the first 160 participants of the ongoing ImmuneRACE study and from 950 to 1,500 subjects provided by 6 global collaborators. The sample metadata nearly always contained a de-identified subject ID, COVID-19 status, age in years and sex. Where available, HLA class I and class II types were obtained from metadata supplied by the sample provider rather than from assay-based typing.

TCRbeta CDR3 regions were amplified from genomic DNA using the immunoSEQ Assay, a bias-controlled multiplex PCR. On the study's bioinformatics: Nucleated cell counts per sample were estimated from amplification of reference gene primers within the assay. To quantify the absolute abundance of each unique TCRbeta CDR3 rearrangement, sequence reads were collapsed and filtered. Productive Simpson clonality was computed per sample as the square root of Simpson's diversity index over productive rearrangements. TCRdb took this table from immuneACCESS and kept in-frame rearrangements with V and J called. Such tables lack part of the clones; where checked against another copy, unresolved V genes explain under half of the gap, and the rest is unexplained. That table gives V, J and clone size, and the DNA gave D and trimming. A total of roughly 190,000 clones appear in this sample, over 75% of them only once. 5% to 7.5% of the sample belongs to the ten largest clones.

The study at large found these results: How much clinical and demographic metadata was included differed by source and by participant, and the metadata was provided uncurated.

About this clone: The antigen it binds to is not known. The sample holds no much larger clone one base away, and base qualities are not on file.

Samples from volunteer blood donors who had recovered from COVID-19 were contributed by a second Seattle source. Each collaborating institution followed its own protocols to collect whole blood in K2EDTA tubes. For TCRbeta analysis, collaborators shipped samples in one of three forms: frozen whole blood, isolated PBMCs, or DNA extracted from either of those sample types. The germline V gene specifies MDHEN as CDR1 and SYDVKM as CDR2. The junction shows trimming of 6 bases on V and 6 bases on J, plus 8 bases between the germline ends. CDR3 length: 12 amino acids, cysteine to phenylalanine. The only DNA kept is the CDR3, 36 bases in frame from the first base.

This TCR derives from a woman in her 40s who had recovered from COVID-19. The V gene is TRBV28 and the J gene is TRBJ2-2; TRBD2 is a weak D gene call, 5 bases matching. Source material: peripheral blood. DNA sequence: TGTGCCAGCAGACGGGGAGCCGGGGAGCTGTTTTTT. Translated, it gives CASRRGAGELFF.